The rows below give T cell receptor beta chains drawn from one sample of a study of T cells expressing NK-cell markers. Reanalyzing the 5' RACE reads, TCRdb keeps one entry per CDR3 protein, without DNA. The sample totals 350,000 to 450,000 distinct CDR3 sequences; its top ten clones hold roughly 5.4%. Source material: blood T cells: a sorted CD56 or NKG2C T cell subset, CD4+ or CD8+ T cells, or bulk PBMC T cells (not recorded which). The receptors originated from a man between 18 and 69 years old in good health. Each CDR3 is given with its conserved first and last residue. The order of the fields is V gene, J gene, CDR3 protein.

TRBV5-1	TRBJ1-6	CASSWEGSPNSPLHF
TRBV6-6	TRBJ2-7	CASLGGGEQYF
TRBV2	TRBJ2-5	CASSEWGVGETQYF
TRBV5-1	TRBJ1-5	CASRSPGQGIRNQPQHF
TRBV28	TRBJ2-7	CASSPSSDRFYEQYF
TRBV30	TRBJ2-1	CACTRGEQGGGEQFF
TRBV18	TRBJ2-1	CASSPALIDEQFF
TRBV18	TRBJ2-1	CASAGTINNEQFF
TRBV5-5	TRBJ2-7	CASTASTSYEQYF
TRBV24-1	TRBJ2-3	CATSSGRAGPGDTQYF
TRBV20-1	TRBJ2-1	CSARTSGGAWSYNEQFF
TRBV6-1	TRBJ2-1	CASKKSLANNEQFF
TRBV7-2	TRBJ2-3	CASSLDPSGGADTQYF
TRBV4-2	TRBJ2-3	CASSQDPGHDTDTQYF
TRBV3-1	TRBJ2-5	CASSPSTGSETQYF
TRBV5-6	TRBJ2-6	CASTRGGYSGANVLTF
TRBV4-1	TRBJ2-1	CASSHGMPGGVWNEQFF
TRBV5-1	TRBJ2-5	CASSLQGVQETQYF
TRBV18	TRBJ2-5	CASSPGLAGGPRETQYF
TRBV7-3	TRBJ1-2	CASSQGTGYGYTF
TRBV5-5	TRBJ2-6	CASSPGQPTPSGANVLTF
TRBV12-3/TRBV12-4	TRBJ1-4	CASSPPGLREKLFF
TRBV12-3/TRBV12-4	TRBJ2-7	CASSYVIFSYEQYF
TRBV4-1	TRBJ1-1	CASSQATLVLNTEAFF
TRBV6-1	TRBJ1-5	CASRETGQNQPQHF
TRBV28	TRBJ2-7	CASSSPRGWSSYEQYF
TRBV6-5	TRBJ2-7	CASSFHTEQYF
TRBV7-2	TRBJ2-7	CASSLGASGGDEQYF
TRBV28	TRBJ1-6	CASRRQGGNSPLHF
TRBV6-1	TRBJ2-7	CASSEGASSVQYF
TRBV6-1	TRBJ2-3	CASRGQAPNTDTQYF
TRBV7-2	TRBJ2-7	CASRSASSYEQYF
TRBV28	TRBJ1-2	CASSFRDRDHGYTF
TRBV11-2	TRBJ2-2	CASSSDRARYTGELFF
TRBV7-9	TRBJ1-5	CASSNRGHDQPQHF
TRBV2	TRBJ1-2	CASRQTALNIYGYTF
TRBV5-1	TRBJ2-7	CASGTSRGYEQYF
TRBV15	TRBJ1-1	CATSRARENTEAFF
TRBV7-9	TRBJ2-3	CASSSGTFSTDTQYF
TRBV27	TRBJ2-3	CASGPGTSKTDTQYF
TRBV7-9	TRBJ2-5	CASSLGALGRSEETQYF
TRBV5-1	TRBJ1-2	CASSKVGANYGYTF
TRBV6-5	TRBJ1-6	CASSYSSFLSGKKGSPLHF
TRBV5-5	TRBJ1-1	CASSLGGWAAKRTEAFF
TRBV5-1	TRBJ2-7	CASSLTGTGVSYEQYF
TRBV15	TRBJ2-3	CATSRAGGTFSTDTQYF
TRBV11-3	TRBJ2-3	CASSWDSAFTSTDTQYF
TRBV6-5	TRBJ1-5	CASSYEGFDGGAATQPQHF
TRBV28	TRBJ1-3	CASSLAGVLGNTIYF
TRBV27	TRBJ2-3	CASRGRDRVKPDTQYF
TRBV5-1	TRBJ1-4	CASSLGRPTNEKLFF
TRBV21-1	TRBJ2-4	CASSPGTRRDKNIQYF
TRBV7-8	TRBJ2-2	CASSLRGQTGSGELFF
TRBV20-1	TRBJ2-4	CSARNSAKNIQYF
TRBV6-5	TRBJ1-2	CASSYSGENGYTF